The 21 T cell receptor beta chains given below trace back to one sample, sequenced in a study of shared clonotypes between healthy human individuals. CD45RO-negative, CCR7-selected cells formed the naive CD8 fraction, which excluded terminally differentiated effector memory CD45RA+ cells. TCRdb's copy holds only in-frame clones and misses some; the assay was immunoSEQ multiplex PCR. The sample consists of around 2,000,000 clones, about 95% of them appearing once. The specimen sequenced was naive CD8+ T cells sorted from blood. Receptors were obtained from a man aged 18 to 35 in good health.

The V and J genes are TRBV13 and TRBJ2-7; TRBD2 matches 10 bases. With V trimmed by 0 bases and J by 6 bases, 8 bases remained unmatched. The CDR3 is 16 residues long. The germline CDR1 and CDR2 sequences are PRHDT and FYEKMQ (reference sequence). The CDR3 protein is CASSLGLAGALLEQYF. In DNA form, the CDR3 reads TGTGCCAGCAGCTTAGGCCTAGCGGGAGCCCTACTCGAGCAGTACTTC. The complete variable domain, with remaining parts taken from reference TRBV13 and TRBJ2-7, reads AAGVIQSPRHLIKEKRETATLKCYPIPRHDTVYWYQQGPGQDPQFLISFYEKMQSDKGSIPDRFSAQQFSDYHSELNMSSLELGDSALYFCASSLGLAGALLEQYFGPGTRLTVT.

J is TRBJ2-1 and V is TRBV6-6, with 8 nucleotides matching TRBD2. The CDR3 contains 15 residues. Looked up from germline, CDR1 is MNHNY and CDR2 is SVGAGI (reference sequence). Trimming took 1 base from V and 4 from J; bases not matched to a gene: 3. The CDR3 region has the DNA TGTGCCAGCAGTTACTTAGCGGGGAAATACAATGAGCAGTTCTTC. This gives the protein CASSYLAGKYNEQFF.

V usage is TRBV25-1 and J usage is TRBJ2-7; weak D call: TRBD2 (7 bases). This CDR3 is built from 13 residues. From germline, CDR1 is MGHDK and CDR2 SYGVNS. V dropped 6 bases and J dropped 5 bases, with 14 bases sitting between them. For the CDR3, the DNA is TGTGCCAGCAGACCTTGGGGGGGCGACGAGCAGTACTTC. Protein product: CASRPWGGDEQYF.

This clone occurred once. This chain joins TRBV11-2 and TRBJ1-3; TRBD1 agrees at 7 bases. Trimming at V came to 1 base and at J to 0 bases, leaving 9 bases not matched to a gene. The CDR3 extends over 18 amino acids. Looked up from germline, CDR1 is SGHAT and CDR2 is FQNNGV. CDR3 protein: CASSLVQGPVVSGNTIYF. DNA of the CDR3: TGTGCCAGCAGCTTAGTACAGGGGCCCGTCGTCTCTGGAAACACCATATATTTT.

The chain is built from TRBV2 and TRBJ2-7; TRBD2 is a possible D gene (5 bases). CDR3 size: 15 residues. Germline CDR1 SNHLY, CDR2 FYNNEI. Trimming cost V 7 bases and J 3 bases, with 19 bases left between them. Written as DNA, the CDR3 is TGTGCCAGCACCCCTTTTCCGGGGTCTAACTACGAGCAGTACTTC. Translated, it gives CASTPFPGSNYEQYF.

A few counts support this clone. The chain links TRBV30 to TRBJ1-4; TRBD1 might be the D (5 bases). The CDR3 runs to 12 residues. V was clipped by 0 bases and J by 8 bases, with 7 bases between them. In germline, CDR1 is GTSNPN, CDR2 SVGIG (reference sequence). As DNA, the CDR3 is TGTGCCTGGAGTGTCTGGGACGAAAAACTGTTTTTT. This translates into CAWSVWDEKLFF.

The V gene is TRBV6-1, the J gene TRBJ2-7; TRBD1 might be the D (6 bases). V was clipped by 3 bases and J by 2 bases, with 11 bases between them. CDR1 and CDR2 (germline): MNHNS, SASEGT. This CDR3 region has 14 residues. The CDR3 sequence is CASSDRTETYEQYF. The DNA of the CDR3 is TGTGCCAGCAGTGACAGGACAGAGACCTACGAGCAGTACTTC.

The rearrangement links TRBV6-5 to TRBJ2-3; 8 bases map to TRBD2. The germline CDR1 and CDR2 sequences are MNHEY and SVGAGI. After removal of 0 bases from V and 3 bases from J, the junction contained 5 bases not matched to a gene. The length of the CDR3 is 16 residues. CDR3 loop: CASSYSSGEWTDTQYF. CDR3 sequence (DNA): TGTGCCAGCAGTTACTCTAGCGGGGAATGGACAGATACGCAGTATTTT.

Comment on this clone: This same CDR3 is encoded by further DNA sequences in the sample. CDR3 protein: CASSYSEGETEAFF. The CDR3 DNA is TGTGCCAGCAGTTACTCGGAAGGGGAAACTGAAGCTTTCTTT. The rearrangement joins TRBV6-5 to TRBJ1-1, with a weak D call TRBD1 (5 bases). This CDR3 spans 14 amino acids. The V end was cut by 0 bases, the J end by 5 bases, with 10 bases between. Germline V gives CDR1 MNHEY, CDR2 SVGAGI.

The V and J genes are TRBV7-9 and TRBJ2-5; 8 bases map to TRBD1. Germline CDR1 reads SEHNR; CDR2 reads FQNEAQ (reference sequence). V trimming: 5 bases; J trimming: 4 bases; junction bases outside the gene matches: 6. CDR3 size: 14 residues. The CDR3 bases are TGTGCCAGCAGCCTGACAGGGGCGGGAGAGACCCAGTACTTC. Translation: CASSLTGAGETQYF.

This clone was observed a single time. The rearrangement uses TRBV5-6 and TRBJ2-7; 7 bases align to TRBD1. The V gene end was trimmed by 4 bases and the J gene end by 1 base; junction bases not matched to a gene: 8. This CDR3 region has 15 residues. Per germline, CDR1 SGHDT and CDR2 YYEEEE. CDR3 sequence (DNA): TGTGCCAGCAGCGCCCAAGGACAGGAATCCTACGAGCAGTACTTC. This gives the protein CASSAQGQESYEQYF. The full variable domain, its missing parts supplied by reference TRBV5-6 and TRBJ2-7, is DAGVTQSPTHLIKTRGQQVTLRCSPKSGHDTVSWYQQALGQGPQFIFQYYEEEERQRGNFPDRFSGHQFPNYSSELNVNALLLGDSALYLCASSAQGQESYEQYFGPGTRLTVT.

The rearrangement links TRBV14 to TRBJ1-2, with D maybe TRBD1 (5 bases). Trimming removed 4 bases at V and 8 bases at J, with 17 bases between. The germline V gene encodes CDR1 SGHDN and CDR2 FVKESK. CDR3 length equals 14 residues. This CDR3 is CASSLGGIVRGYTF. DNA for the CDR3: TGTGCCAGCAGCCTCGGGGGTATTGTACGCGGCTACACCTTC. Full variable domain (missing parts from reference TRBV14 and TRBJ1-2): EAGVTQFPSHSVIEKGQTVTLRCDPISGHDNLYWYRRVMGKEIKFLLHFVKESKQDESGMPNNRFLAERTGGTYSTLKVQPAELEDSGVYFCASSLGGIVRGYTFGSGTRLTVV.

V and J are TRBV7-2 and TRBJ1-4, with D tentatively TRBD1 (6 bases). CDR1 SGHTA and CDR2 FQGNSA come from the germline V gene. V lost 5 bases to trimming and J lost 8 bases, with 18 bases between them. The CDR3 length is 15 residues. The CDR3 is CASSERGVLLEKLFF. DNA for the CDR3: TGTGCCAGCAGCGAGAGGGGGGTGTTACTGGAAAAACTGTTTTTT.

This rearrangement joins TRBV4-1 to TRBJ2-7; D is perhaps TRBD1 or TRBD2 (5 bases each). Looked up from germline, CDR1 is MGHRA and CDR2 is YSYEKL. The germline V and J ends were trimmed by 1 base and 0 bases, with 13 bases remaining between them. The CDR3 is 16 amino acids. The DNA of the CDR3 is TGCGCCAGCAGCCAAGTCTTTGGGACCACCTCCTACGAGCAGTACTTC. This translates into CASSQVFGTTSYEQYF.

The genes are TRBV30 and TRBJ2-2, with 8 nucleotides matching TRBD2. V gave up 3 bases and J gave up 5 bases; unmatched junction bases: 8. The CDR3 runs 15 residues. CDR1 and CDR2 (germline): GTSNPN, SVGIG (reference sequence). The CDR3 protein is CAWSQRETRTGELFF. The CDR3 nucleotides read TGTGCCTGGAGCCAGCGGGAGACCCGGACCGGGGAGCTGTTTTTT.

Concerning this clone: Other DNA sequences in this specimen translate into the identical CDR3. The chain employs TRBV5-6 and TRBJ2-5, with 9 positions matching TRBD1. V trimming: 0 bases; J trimming: 3 bases; junction bases outside the gene matches: 6. CDR3 size: 16 residues. Germline CDR1 SGHDT, CDR2 YYEEEE. CDR3 DNA: TGTGCCAGCAGCTTGGGGGGACAGGGTTTCGAAGAGACCCAGTACTTC. Translating gives CASSLGGQGFEETQYF.

This chain connects TRBV28 to TRBJ1-1, with D uncertain. CDR3 length: 11 residues. Looked up from germline, CDR1 is MDHEN and CDR2 is SYDVKM. V dropped 5 bases and J dropped 2 bases, with 3 bases sitting between them. This CDR3 reads CASSQNTEAFF. The CDR3, as DNA: TGTGCCAGCAGTCAAAACACTGAAGCTTTCTTT.

The V call is TRBV5-8, the J call TRBJ2-1; 8 bases line up with TRBD2. Germline lookup yields CDR1 SGHTS and CDR2 YDEGEE. The CDR3 spans 15 residues. After removal of 6 bases from V and 0 bases from J, the junction contained 5 bases not matched to a gene. CDR3 nucleotide sequence: TGTGCCAGCAAGGCTAGCGGGTACTCCTACAATGAGCAGTTCTTC. The encoded protein is CASKASGYSYNEQFF.

The chain joins TRBV9 to TRBJ2-1; the D is unclear. The V end lost 4 bases, the J end lost 10 bases, and 27 bases lay between the germline ends. The CDR3 is 17 amino acids. CDR1 SGDLS and CDR2 YYNGEE come from the germline V gene. DNA of the CDR3: TGTGCCAGCAGCTTAAATCCGGACCGCCCAATTTTTAGGGAGCAGTTCTTC. Translation: CASSLNPDRPIFREQFF. Using reference TRBV9 and TRBJ2-1 for the parts outside the CDR3, the full variable domain is DSGVTQTPKHLITATGQRVTLRCSPRSGDLSVYWYQQSLDQGLQFLIQYYNGEERAKGNILERFSAQQFPDLHSELNLSSLELGDSALYFCASSLNPDRPIFREQFFGPGTRLTVL.

This clone was observed a single time. This rearrangement joins TRBV28 to TRBJ2-1, with 9 bases that match TRBD1. This CDR3 contains 15 residues. The trim removed 6 bases at V and 4 bases at J, leaving 7 bases unmatched. Germline CDR1 reads MDHEN; CDR2 reads SYDVKM. Here the CDR3 reads CASSKTGGFYNEQFF. In nucleotides, the CDR3 is TGTGCCAGCAGCAAAACAGGGGGCTTTTACAATGAGCAGTTCTTC. Supplemented by reference TRBV28 and TRBJ2-1, the full variable domain reads DVKVTQSSRYLVKRTGEKVFLECVQDMDHENMFWYRQDPGLGLRLIYFSYDVKMKEKGDIPEGYSVSREKKERFSLILESASTNQTSMYLCASSKTGGFYNEQFFGPGTRLTVL.

V usage is TRBV6-5 and J usage is TRBJ2-1, with D possibly called TRBD1 or TRBD2 (5 bases each). This CDR3 comprises 16 residues. The V end lost 0 bases, the J end lost 5 bases, and 14 bases lay between the germline ends. Germline assignment: CDR1 MNHEY and CDR2 SVGAGI. The CDR3 DNA follows: TGTGCCAGCAGTTACTCAGTGGTGGGACCCCACAATGAGCAGTTCTTC. Translating it yields CASSYSVVGPHNEQFF.